This is a list of T cell receptor beta chains from one sample in a study of blood T cell repertoires in COVID-19. Data came from immunoSEQ multiplex PCR; TCRdb stores just in-frame clones and leaves some out. The sample has about 190,000 clones, around 85% seen once. Input material: PBMCs or T cells enriched from blood (not recorded which). These receptors were collected from a woman aged 25 to 39 who had recovered from COVID-19. CDR3s include the opening cysteine and the closing phenylalanine or tryptophan. The order of the fields is J gene, D gene, clone size, V gene, CDR3 DNA, CDR3 protein. The D gene is left open where the match is weak. Not all rows give a size; the values are once, few, many and, for expanded clones, a class.

>TRBJ2-3|-|-|TRBV5-1
TGCGCCAGCAGTTCCTGGGGCGCGGAGACAGATACGCAGTATTTT
CASSSWGAETDTQYF
>TRBJ2-6|-|-|TRBV27
TGTGCCAGCAGCCGGGACACTTACTCCTCTGGGGCCAACGTCCTGACTTTC
CASSRDTYSSGANVLTF
>TRBJ2-3|-|-|TRBV9
TGTGCCAGCAGCCCGCTTGGTCCGGGGAGCACAGATACGCAGTATTTT
CASSPLGPGSTDTQYF
>TRBJ2-2|-|-|TRBV19
TGTGCCAGTAGTTTCGAGAGACTGACAGGTACACCTTCCACCGGGGAGCTGTTTTTT
CASSFERLTGTPSTGELFF
>TRBJ1-4|TRBD1|once|TRBV14
TGTGCCAGCAGGGATTCGACAGGGACTAATGAAAAACTGTTTTTT
CASRDSTGTNEKLFF
>TRBJ1-1|-|-|TRBV12-3/TRBV12-4
TGTGCCAGCAGTAGACAGAGAAACACTGAAGCTTTCTTT
CASSRQRNTEAFF
>TRBJ2-2|-|-|TRBV11-3
TGTGCCAGCAGCCAGGGGCGAAGGGCAGTCTCCACCGGGGAGCTGTTTTTT
CASSQGRRAVSTGELFF
>TRBJ2-2|-|-|TRBV29-1
TGCAGCGCCACTCAGGGTCCTACCGGGGAGCTGTTTTTT
CSATQGPTGELFF
>TRBJ1-6|-|-|TRBV6-5
TGTGCCAGCAGTCTAAAGGGAGATTCACCCCTCCACTTT
CASSLKGDSPLHF
>TRBJ2-5|TRBD2|once|TRBV6-5
TGTGCCAGCAGAGTAGCGGGGTCAGAGACCCAGTACTTC
CASRVAGSETQYF
>TRBJ2-5|-|-|TRBV3-1/TRBV3-2
TGTGCCAGCAGCCAAGATGTTGGGGGGGCGGGTCAAGAGACCCAGTACTTC
CASSQDVGGAGQETQYF
>TRBJ1-6|-|-|TRBV5-8
TGTGCCAGCAGCCCGGGGGGGGTTGGTTCACCCCTCCACTTT
CASSPGGVGSPLHF
>TRBJ1-2|-|-|TRBV18
TGTGCCAGCTCACCCAGTGGTGATGGCTACACCTTC
CASSPSGDGYTF
>TRBJ2-2|-|-|TRBV24-1
TGTGCCACCAGAGGGGGGGCTCCTTTTTTCGGGGAGCTGTTTTTT
CATRGGAPFFGELFF